This TCR beta chain came from a study of cytomegalovirus exposure and HLA in healthy donors. The wider study: Roughly 180 million T cells yielded approximately 100 million unique TCR beta sequences, as an earlier analysis found. Broader study findings: The majority of CMV-associated TCR beta chains were reported as apparently HLA-restricted in a later analysis.

The table lists this clone with a few counts. Antigen specificity is unknown. The CDR3 runs to 16 residues. Germline loops: CDR1 MDHEN, CDR2 SYDVKM. Trimming removed 1 base from V and 0 bases from J, with 7 bases in between. The PCR was carried out with 60 Vbeta primers and 13 Jbeta primers. The assay was immunoSEQ multiplex PCR, and TCRdb's table has in-frame clones only and misses some. Of about 200,000 clones in the sample, under 85% were seen once. The V and J genes are TRBV28 and TRBJ2-6, with a weak D call TRBD1 (6 bases). Sequenced: PBMCs. This receptor was taken from a man between 45 and 60 years old in good health and CMV-seronegative. The CDR3 protein is CASSLYRASGANVLTF. The CDR3 nucleotides read TGTGCCAGCAGTTTATACAGGGCCTCTGGGGCCAACGTCCTGACTTTC.